This TCR beta chain was sequenced in a study of shared clonotypes between healthy human individuals. Study results and caveats: An anticipated effect of sequencing depth on clonotype sharing among donors was recognized. Rarefaction revealed incomplete sorted-subset sequencing despite large depth.

Replicate PCRs for sorted subsets used approximately 220 ng DNA; this equaled around 29,000 T cell genomes. Sequencing used immunoSEQ multiplex PCR; TCRdb keeps in-frame clones, though not all of them. The repertoire holds approximately 2.4 million clones, with nearly 97% as singletons. CDR3 length: 17 residues. The V and J ends lost 3 bases and 4 bases, in that order; junction bases with no gene match: 11. The germline V gene encodes CDR1 SGHTA and CDR2 FQGNSA. All the donors were Caucasian adults who lived in Nashville, Tennessee. This clone was counted a single time. The target antigen is unknown. The chain couples TRBV7-2 to TRBJ2-2, with 7 positions matching TRBD2. Specimen: naive CD4+ T cells sorted from blood. Subset indicated: CD45RA+ positively selected. The sequence was obtained from a man younger than 35 in good health. CDR3 coding DNA: TGTGCCAGCAGCTTTTCCCCATCCGGGGGGATCACCGGGGAGCTGTTTTTT. This translates into CASSFSPSGGITGELFF. Full variable domain (outside the CDR3, taken from reference TRBV7-2 and TRBJ2-2): GAGVSQSPSNKVTEKGKDVELRCDPISGHTALYWYRQSLGQGLEFLIYFQGNSAPDKSGLPSDRFSAERTGGSVSTLTIQRTQQEDSAVYLCASSFSPSGGITGELFFGEGSRLTVL.